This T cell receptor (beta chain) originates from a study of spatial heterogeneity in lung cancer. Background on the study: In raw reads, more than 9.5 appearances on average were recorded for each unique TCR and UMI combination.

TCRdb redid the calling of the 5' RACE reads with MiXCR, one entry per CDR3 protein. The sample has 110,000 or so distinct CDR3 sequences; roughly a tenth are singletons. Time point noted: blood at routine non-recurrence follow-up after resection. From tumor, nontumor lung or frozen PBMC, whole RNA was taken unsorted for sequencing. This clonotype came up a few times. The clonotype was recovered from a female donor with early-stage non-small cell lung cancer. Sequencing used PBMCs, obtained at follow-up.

The chain's CDR3 is CASSFGGRDLEQYF. CDR3 nucleotide sequence: TGCGCCAGCAGCTTCGGGGGCAGGGATCTCGAGCAGTACTTC. V gene TRBV5-1 combines with J gene TRBJ2-7; D may match TRBD1 or TRBD2 (6 bases each). There are 14 residues in the CDR3. Germline V CDR1 and CDR2: SGHRS, YFSETQ. V was pared by 2 bases and J by 6 bases, with 15 bases between.